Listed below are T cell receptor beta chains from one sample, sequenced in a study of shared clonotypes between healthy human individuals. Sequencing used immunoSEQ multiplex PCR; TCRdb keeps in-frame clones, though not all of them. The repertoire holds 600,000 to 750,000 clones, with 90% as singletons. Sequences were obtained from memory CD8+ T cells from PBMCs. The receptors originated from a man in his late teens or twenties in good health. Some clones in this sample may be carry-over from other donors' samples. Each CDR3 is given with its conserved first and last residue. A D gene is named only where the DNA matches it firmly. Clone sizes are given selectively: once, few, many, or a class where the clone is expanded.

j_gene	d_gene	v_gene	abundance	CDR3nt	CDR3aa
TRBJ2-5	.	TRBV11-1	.	TGTGCCAGCAGCTTAGTCCCCGACGGGTGGGAGACCCAGTACTTC	CASSLVPDGWETQYF
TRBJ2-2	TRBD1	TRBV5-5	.	TGTGCCAGCAGCTTGGGCACAGGGGGCTTCGCCGGGGAGCTGTTTTTT	CASSLGTGGFAGELFF
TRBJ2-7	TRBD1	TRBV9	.	TGTGCCAGCAGCCCCAGACAGGGATCAGCTTCCTACGAGCAGTACTTC	CASSPRQGSASYEQYF
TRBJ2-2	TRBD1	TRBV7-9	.	TGTGCCAGCAGCTTACAACAGGGGGCAAATACCGGGGAGCTGTTTTTT	CASSLQQGANTGELFF
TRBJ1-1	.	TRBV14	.	TGTGCCAGCAGGGGCAGACCGGCGAACACTGAAGCTTTCTTT	CASRGRPANTEAFF
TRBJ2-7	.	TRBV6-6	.	TGTGCCAGCAGTTACAATCCCACCGCCTACGAGCAGTACTTC	CASSYNPTAYEQYF
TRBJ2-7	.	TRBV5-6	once	TGTGCCAGCAGCTTAGGGAGTGCTAGAAGCTCCTACGAGCAGTACTTC	CASSLGSARSSYEQYF
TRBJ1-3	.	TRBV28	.	TGTGCCAGCAGTTTTAGTCAGGGCGCCAACACCATATATTTT	CASSFSQGANTIYF
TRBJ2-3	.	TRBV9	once	TGTGCCAGCAGCTTCCCACAGGGCATGGAAGATACGCAGTATTTT	CASSFPQGMEDTQYF
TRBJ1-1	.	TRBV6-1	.	TGTGCCAGCAGTCCCCCCCCCGCTGAAGCTTTCTTT	CASSPPPAEAFF
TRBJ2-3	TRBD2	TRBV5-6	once	TGTGCCAGCAGCTTGGAACTAGCGGGAGGGGCAGATACGCAGTATTTT	CASSLELAGGADTQYF
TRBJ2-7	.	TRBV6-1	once	TGTGCCAGCAGTGGAGGATACGAGCAGTACTTC	CASSGGYEQYF
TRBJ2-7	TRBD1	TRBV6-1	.	TGTGCCAGCAGGGACAGGGGGGGAGAGCAGTACTTC	CASRDRGGEQYF
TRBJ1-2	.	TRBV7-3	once	TGTGCCAGCAGCCGGCATCTCCTATGGGGGTATGGCTACACCTTC	CASSRHLLWGYGYTF
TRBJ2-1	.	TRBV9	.	TGTGCCAGCAGCGGGCTTGGAGGTAATGAGCAGTTCTTC	CASSGLGGNEQFF
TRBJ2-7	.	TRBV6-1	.	TGTGCCAGCAACGACTCCTACGAGCAGTACTTC	CASNDSYEQYF
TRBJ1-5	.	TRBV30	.	TGTGCCTGGGGCCGACAAAGCAATCAGCCCCAGCATTTT	CAWGRQSNQPQHF
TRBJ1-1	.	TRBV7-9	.	TGTGCCAGCAGCTTAGACAGGGTTGGTGGGAACACTGAAGCTTTCTTT	CASSLDRVGGNTEAFF
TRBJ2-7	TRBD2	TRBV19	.	TGTGCCAGTAGTATAGATTCGAACGGCGGGAGATACGACGAGCAGTACTTC	CASSIDSNGGRYDEQYF
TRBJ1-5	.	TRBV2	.	TGTGCCAGCAGTGCCTCGGCAGGGGTCGGGGATCAGCCCCAGCATTTT	CASSASAGVGDQPQHF
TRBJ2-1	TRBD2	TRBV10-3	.	TGTGCCATCAGTACGGGACTAGCGGACCACAATGAGCAGTTCTTC	CAISTGLADHNEQFF
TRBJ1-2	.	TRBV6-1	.	TGTGCCAGTCGGGACGCCGGGGAGTATGGCTACACCTTC	CASRDAGEYGYTF
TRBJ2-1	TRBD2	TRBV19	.	TGTGCCAGTAGTATCCTCCTAGCGGTTTCGCCTTACAATGAGCAGTTCTTC	CASSILLAVSPYNEQFF
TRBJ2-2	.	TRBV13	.	TGTGCCAGCAGCCCTAGGATTTCCACCGGGGAGCTGTTTTTT	CASSPRISTGELFF
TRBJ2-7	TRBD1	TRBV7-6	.	TGTGCCAGCAGCCCCGGCGGGCAGGGGGCGGCCTACGAGCAGTACTTC	CASSPGGQGAAYEQYF
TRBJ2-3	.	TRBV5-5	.	TGTGCCAGCAGCTTGGATGGACCTCCGAGTCCAGATACGCAGTATTTT	CASSLDGPPSPDTQYF
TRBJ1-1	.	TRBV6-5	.	TGTGCCAGCAGCGTCGGGGGTTCAGCTGGGACTGAAGCTTTCTTT	CASSVGGSAGTEAFF
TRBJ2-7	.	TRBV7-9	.	TGTGCCAGCAGCTCCCAGGGGAGCTCCTACGAGCAGTACTTC	CASSSQGSSYEQYF
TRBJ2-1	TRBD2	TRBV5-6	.	TGTGCCAGCAGCTTGTTCGGCGGGAGGAGAAATGAGCAGTTCTTC	CASSLFGGRRNEQFF
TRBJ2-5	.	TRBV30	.	TGTGCCTCCCAGGGGCAGGGGTACCAAGAGACCCAGTACTTC	CASQGQGYQETQYF
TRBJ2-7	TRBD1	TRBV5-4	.	TGTGCCAGCAGCTGGGGATACGGACAGGGTGGATACGAGCAGTACTTC	CASSWGYGQGGYEQYF
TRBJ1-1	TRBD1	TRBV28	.	TGTGCCAGCAACGGACCCCAGGGGGCTGGCACTGAAGCTTTCTTT	CASNGPQGAGTEAFF
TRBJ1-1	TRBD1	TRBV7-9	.	TGTGCCAGCAGCTTCCTCCCAACCAAGGACAGGGAGGTGAACACTGAAGCTTTCTTT	CASSFLPTKDREVNTEAFF
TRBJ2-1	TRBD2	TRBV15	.	TGTGCCACCAGCAGACCCCCGGGGGGCTACAATGAGCAGTTCTTC	CATSRPPGGYNEQFF
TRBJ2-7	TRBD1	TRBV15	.	TGTGCCACCAGCAGAGGAAAGGGACAGGGGACGTACGAGCAGTACTTC	CATSRGKGQGTYEQYF
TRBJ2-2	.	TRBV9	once	TGTGCCAGCAGCCCCCCCTCGGGCCCCGACACCGGGGAGCTGTTTTTT	CASSPPSGPDTGELFF
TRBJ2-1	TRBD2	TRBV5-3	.	TGTGCCAGAAGCATACTACCCCTTCTAGCGGGAGGAAACAATGAGCAGTTCTTC	CARSILPLLAGGNNEQFF
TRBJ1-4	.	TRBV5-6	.	TGTGCCAGCAGCCTAATAGGTAGTGAAAAACTGTTTTTT	CASSLIGSEKLFF
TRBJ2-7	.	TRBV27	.	TGTGCCAGCAGTTCCCACACCTACGAGCAGTACTTC	CASSSHTYEQYF
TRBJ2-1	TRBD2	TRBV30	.	TGTGCCTGGAGTCTTAGCGGGAGCAGTGAGCAGTTCTTC	CAWSLSGSSEQFF
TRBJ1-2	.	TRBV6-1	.	TGTGCCAGCAGTGAAGCTTGGGGGGCGTACTATGGCTACACCTTC	CASSEAWGAYYGYTF
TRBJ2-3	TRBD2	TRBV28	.	TGTGCCAGCAAAGAGCGGGACCTCACAGATACGCAGTATTTT	CASKERDLTDTQYF
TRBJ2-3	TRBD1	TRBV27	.	TGTGCCAGCAGTTTAGGGGACAGAGTCAAAGATACGCAGTATTTT	CASSLGDRVKDTQYF
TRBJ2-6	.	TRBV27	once	TGTGCCAGCAGTTTATCGGGCGGGGTCGGGGCCAACGTCCTGACTTTC	CASSLSGGVGANVLTF
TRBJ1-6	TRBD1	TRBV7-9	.	TGTGCCAGCAGCCCCGGACAGGGAAGGGGCTCACCCCTCCACTTT	CASSPGQGRGSPLHF
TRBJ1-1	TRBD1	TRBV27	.	TGTGCCAGCAGTTTACGGCAGGGGGGCACTGAAGCTTTCTTT	CASSLRQGGTEAFF
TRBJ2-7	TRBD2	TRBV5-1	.	TGCGCCAGCAGCTTGATACCCCCACTAGCGGTTAGCTCCTACGAGCAGTACTTC	CASSLIPPLAVSSYEQYF
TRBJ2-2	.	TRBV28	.	TGTGCCAGCAGTTTCAGGGTCACCGGGGAGCTGTTTTTT	CASSFRVTGELFF
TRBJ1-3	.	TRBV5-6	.	TGTGCCAGCAGCTTGGGGCAGGTGCAGGGAAACACCATATATTTT	CASSLGQVQGNTIYF
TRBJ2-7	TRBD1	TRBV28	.	TGTGCCAGCAGCCGAATGGGTGGGACAGACTACGAGCAGTACTTC	CASSRMGGTDYEQYF
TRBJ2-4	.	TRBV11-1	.	TGTGCCAGCAGCCCCCGGACCCAGGCGGCCAAAAACATTCAGTACTTC	CASSPRTQAAKNIQYF
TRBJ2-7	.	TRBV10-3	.	TGTGCCATCAGTGAGTTTGAGGGGACTGCTTACGAGCAGTACTTC	CAISEFEGTAYEQYF
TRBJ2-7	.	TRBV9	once	TGTGCCAGCAGCTCCGGCCCTGGGGGACGACGGAGCTCCTACGAGCAGTACTTC	CASSSGPGGRRSSYEQYF
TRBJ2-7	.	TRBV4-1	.	TGCGCCAGCAGCCAAGATTTGGGACATGGGACAACATACGAGCAGTACTTC	CASSQDLGHGTTYEQYF
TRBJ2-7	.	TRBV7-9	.	TGTGCCAGCAGCCGCGACAGTTCTGCCTACGAGCAGTACTTC	CASSRDSSAYEQYF
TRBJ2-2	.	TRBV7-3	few	TGTGCCAGCAGCTTGACCCGAGGGACCGGGGAGCTGTTTTTT	CASSLTRGTGELFF
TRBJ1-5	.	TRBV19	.	TGTGCCAGTACTGGCTATAGCAATCAGCCCCAGCATTTT	CASTGYSNQPQHF
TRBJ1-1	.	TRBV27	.	TGTGCCAGCAGTCCAACTCGGGGCCGGACTGAAGCTTTCTTT	CASSPTRGRTEAFF
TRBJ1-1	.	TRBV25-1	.	TGTGCCAGCAGTGATAGTTGGGGGACTGAAGCTTTCTTT	CASSDSWGTEAFF
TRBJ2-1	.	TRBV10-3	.	TGTGCCATCAGTGAGTCGACTACCTCCCCCTACAATGAGCAGTTCTTC	CAISESTTSPYNEQFF